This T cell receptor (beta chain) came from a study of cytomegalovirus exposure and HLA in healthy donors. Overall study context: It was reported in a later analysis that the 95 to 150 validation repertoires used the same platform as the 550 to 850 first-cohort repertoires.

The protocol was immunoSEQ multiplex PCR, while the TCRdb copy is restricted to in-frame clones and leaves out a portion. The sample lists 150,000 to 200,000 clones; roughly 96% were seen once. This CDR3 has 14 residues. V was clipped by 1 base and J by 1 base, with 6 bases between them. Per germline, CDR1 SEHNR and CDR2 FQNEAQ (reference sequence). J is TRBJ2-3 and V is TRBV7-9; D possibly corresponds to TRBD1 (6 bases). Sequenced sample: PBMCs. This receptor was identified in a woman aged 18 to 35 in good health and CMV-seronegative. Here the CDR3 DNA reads TGTGCCAGCAGCTTAGGACAGGGCACAGATACGCAGTATTTT. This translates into CASSLGQGTDTQYF.